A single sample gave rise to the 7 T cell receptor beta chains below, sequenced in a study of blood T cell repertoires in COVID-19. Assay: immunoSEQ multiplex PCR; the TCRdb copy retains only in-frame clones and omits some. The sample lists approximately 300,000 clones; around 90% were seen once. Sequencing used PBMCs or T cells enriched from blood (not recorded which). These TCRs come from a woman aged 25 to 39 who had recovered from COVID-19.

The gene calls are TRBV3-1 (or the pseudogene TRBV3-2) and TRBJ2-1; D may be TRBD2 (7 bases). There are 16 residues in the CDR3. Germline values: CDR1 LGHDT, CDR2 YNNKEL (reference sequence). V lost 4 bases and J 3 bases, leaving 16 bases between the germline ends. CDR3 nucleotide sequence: TGTGCCAGCAGCCCGGAGGGGGGGTCCATCTACAATGAGCAGTTCTTC. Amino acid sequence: CASSPEGGSIYNEQFF.

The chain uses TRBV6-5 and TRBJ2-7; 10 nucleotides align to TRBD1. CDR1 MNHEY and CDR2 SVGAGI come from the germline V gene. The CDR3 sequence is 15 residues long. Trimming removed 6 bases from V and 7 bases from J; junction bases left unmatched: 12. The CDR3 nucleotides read TGTGCCAGCAGCCTCGGGGGGACAGGGGATTTAGAGCAGTACTTC. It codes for CASSLGGTGDLEQYF.

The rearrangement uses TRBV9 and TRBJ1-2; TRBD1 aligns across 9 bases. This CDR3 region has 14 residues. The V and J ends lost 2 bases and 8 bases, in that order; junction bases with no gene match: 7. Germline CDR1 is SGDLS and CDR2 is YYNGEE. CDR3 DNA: TGTGCCAGCAGCGTGGTCGACAGGGGGGGCGGCTACACCTTC. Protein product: CASSVVDRGGGYTF.

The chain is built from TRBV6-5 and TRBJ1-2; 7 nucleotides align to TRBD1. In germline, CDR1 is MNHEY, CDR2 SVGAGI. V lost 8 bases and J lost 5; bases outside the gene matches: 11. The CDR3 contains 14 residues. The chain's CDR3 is CASHPRTGQYGYTF. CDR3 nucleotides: TGTGCCAGCCACCCCCGGACAGGCCAATATGGCTACACCTTC.

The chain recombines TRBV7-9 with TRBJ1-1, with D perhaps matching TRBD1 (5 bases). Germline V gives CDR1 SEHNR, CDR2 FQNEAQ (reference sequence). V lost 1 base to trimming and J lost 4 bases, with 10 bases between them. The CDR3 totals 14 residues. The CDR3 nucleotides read TGTGCCAGCAGCTTAGAGGGCAGGGCCACTGAAGCTTTCTTT. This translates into CASSLEGRATEAFF.

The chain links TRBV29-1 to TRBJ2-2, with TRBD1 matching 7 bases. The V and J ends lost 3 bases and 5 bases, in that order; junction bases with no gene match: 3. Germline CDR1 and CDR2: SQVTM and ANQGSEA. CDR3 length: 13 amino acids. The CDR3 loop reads CSVENRGTGELFF. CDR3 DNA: TGCAGCGTTGAGAACAGGGGAACCGGGGAGCTGTTTTTT.

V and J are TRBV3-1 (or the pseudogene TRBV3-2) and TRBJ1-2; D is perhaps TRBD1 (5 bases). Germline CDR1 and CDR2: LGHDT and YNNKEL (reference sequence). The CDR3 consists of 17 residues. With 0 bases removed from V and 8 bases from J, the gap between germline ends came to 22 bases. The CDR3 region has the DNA TGTGCCAGCAGCCAAGATTTGGTAGGGGTGACCCCAGGGGGCTACACCTTC. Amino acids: CASSQDLVGVTPGGYTF.